One sample yielded the 21 T cell receptor beta chains listed below, sequenced in a study of CD8 T cells in ankylosing spondylitis. Each CDR3 protein gets one entry after TCRdb re-called the 5' RACE reads with MiXCR. The sample includes 150,000 to 200,000 distinct CDR3 sequences, over 10% of them seen just once. The specimen was blood, either unsorted or a sorted T cell fraction (not recorded which). The receptors shown here come from a female donor with ankylosing spondylitis or in good health (not recorded which).

Many counts were recorded for this clonotype. The genes are TRBV5-1 and TRBJ1-1; TRBD1 agrees at 7 bases. The CDR3 has 16 amino acids. Germline V gives CDR1 SGHRS, CDR2 YFSETQ. V was clipped by 4 bases and J by 1 base; unmatched bases: 10. The DNA for the CDR3 is TGCGCCAGCAGCGGAGGGGGGACAGCCAGGAACACTGAAGCTTTCTTT. Encoded protein: CASSGGGTARNTEAFF.

Many counts were recorded for this clonotype. This sequence joins TRBV7-9 and TRBJ2-1; D assignment may be TRBD1 or TRBD2 (5 bases each). Germline-derived CDR1 and CDR2 are SEHNR and FQNEAQ (reference sequence). The CDR3 totals 14 residues. The germline V and J ends were trimmed by 5 bases and 5 bases, with 13 bases remaining between them. CDR3 bases: TGTGCCAGCAGCGTAACCGGGACGAACAATGAGCAGTTCTTC. Its protein is CASSVTGTNNEQFF.

This clonotype was counted a few times. The V gene is TRBV12-3 or TRBV12-4, the J gene TRBJ2-5; 9 bases line up with TRBD2. The CDR3 length is 14 residues. V was clipped by 1 base and J by 7 bases; unmatched bases: 4. CDR3 in DNA: TGTGCCAGCAGTTTAGGCGGGAGGGGGAGGACCCAGTACTTC. Residues: CASSLGGRGRTQYF.

This clonotype was counted ten times or more. The chain links TRBV20-1 to TRBJ2-7, with D maybe TRBD2 (5 bases). Between the trimmed V and J ends, which lost 1 base and 7 bases, there was a span of 11 bases. The CDR3 spans 12 residues. The V gene's germline CDR1 is DFQATT and CDR2 SNEGSKA (reference sequence). The CDR3 DNA is TGCAGTGCTAGAGGGCTAGCTGTGGAGCAGTACTTC. Encoded protein: CSARGLAVEQYF.

This clonotype was observed many times. The chain uses TRBV15 and TRBJ2-7; D may be TRBD1 (5 bases). There are 13 residues in the CDR3. Germline V lookup: CDR1 LNHNV, CDR2 YYDKDF (reference sequence). The ends were cut back, 5 bases at V and 1 base at J, with 9 bases in the middle. In DNA form, the CDR3 reads TGTGCCACCAGCGACCGACAGTCCTACGAGCAGTACTTC. It is translated as CATSDRQSYEQYF.

This clonotype was found many times. The rearrangement uses TRBV12-3 or TRBV12-4 and TRBJ2-7, with D possibly matching TRBD2 (5 bases). This CDR3 is built from 14 residues. V was trimmed by 5 bases and J by 9 bases, leaving 20 bases between them. The CDR3 sequence: CASSPTTLLVLQYF. The CDR3 coding sequence is TGTGCCAGCAGTCCTACCACCTTACTAGTTCTGCAGTACTTC.

This clonotype showed up many times. V gene TRBV27 combines with J gene TRBJ1-2; D is possibly TRBD1 (6 bases). CDR1 and CDR2 from the germline V gene are MNHEY and SMNVEV (reference sequence). This CDR3 is 15 amino acids long. V was trimmed by 5 bases and J by 6 bases, leaving 19 bases between them. The CDR3 protein is CASSSSGTNVNGYTF. The CDR3 region has the DNA TGTGCCAGCAGTAGCTCCGGGACAAACGTCAATGGCTACACCTTC.

This clonotype turned up a few times. The V gene is TRBV20-1, the J gene TRBJ2-5, with D unresolved. This CDR3 is built from 14 residues. Trimming took 6 bases from V and 5 from J, leaving 19 bases between them. Germline V CDR1 and CDR2: DFQATT, SNEGSKA (reference sequence). The CDR3 bases are TGCAGTGCCTCCTTAAGGCGGTTAGGGGAGACCCAGTACTTC. Encoded protein: CSASLRRLGETQYF.

This clonotype was seen ten or more times. The rearrangement uses TRBV15 and TRBJ1-5; the match to TRBD1 covers 7 bases. This CDR3 is built from 14 residues. Germline V CDR1 and CDR2: LNHNV, YYDKDF (reference sequence). The V and J ends lost 1 base and 4 bases, in that order; junction bases with no gene match: 1. DNA for the CDR3: TGTGCCACCAGCAGAGTACAGGGGAATCAGCCCCAGCATTTT. Amino acid sequence: CATSRVQGNQPQHF.

The sample holds many counts of this clonotype. The chain has TRBV2 and TRBJ2-3; D ambiguous. V was trimmed by 6 bases and J by 9 bases, leaving 10 bases between them. Germline V lookup: CDR1 SNHLY, CDR2 FYNNEI. The CDR3 is made up of 11 amino acids. The CDR3 is CASRQEYTQYF. In DNA form, the CDR3 reads TGTGCCAGCAGACAAGAGTACACGCAGTATTTT.

Notes on this clonotype: Just one base apart from a much larger clone, this may be a read error. The CDR3: CASSGQGRMGYPF. CDR3 in DNA: TGTGCCAGCAGTGGACAGGGAAGGATGGGCTACCCCTTC. The rearrangement joins TRBV12-3 or TRBV12-4 to TRBJ1-2; 8 nucleotides align to TRBD1. The CDR3 is made up of 13 amino acids.

This clonotype has a handful of counts. The DNA for the CDR3 is TGTGCCTGGACGGGGGGCCAAGAGACCCAGTACTTC. Encoded protein: CAWTGGQETQYF. V and J are TRBV30 and TRBJ2-5; 7 bases fit TRBD2. The CDR3 extends over 12 amino acids. V shed 4 bases and J 1 base; nucleotides not matched to a gene: 0. Germline V gene sequence: CDR1 GTSNPN, CDR2 SVGIG (reference sequence).

A few counts support this clonotype. This chain connects TRBV10-3 to TRBJ1-2, with a tentative D call TRBD1 (5 bases). V was shortened by 0 bases and J by 2 bases, with 7 bases between the two germline ends. This CDR3 is built from 14 residues. Per germline, CDR1 ENHRY and CDR2 SYGVKD. The CDR3 here is CAISESGTNYGYTF. DNA for the CDR3: TGTGCCATCAGTGAGTCCGGGACCAACTATGGCTACACCTTC.

This clonotype occurred many times. This chain connects TRBV27 to TRBJ1-5, with 7 bases aligning to TRBD1. This CDR3 is 15 amino acids long. Unmatched junction bases numbered 5, after V lost 6 bases and J lost 0 bases. Germline V CDR1 and CDR2: MNHEY, SMNVEV (reference sequence). The CDR3, as DNA: TGTGCCAGCAGCGTGCGACAGGGTAGCAATCAGCCCCAGCATTTT. This encodes CASSVRQGSNQPQHF.

The chain joins TRBV28 to TRBJ2-5, with D perhaps matching TRBD2 (6 bases). The CDR3 loop spans 16 amino acids. Germline V lookup: CDR1 MDHEN, CDR2 SYDVKM. The V end lost 2 bases, the J end lost 2 bases, and 15 bases lay between the germline ends. Here the CDR3 DNA reads TGTGCCAGCAGTTTACCCGGGGGAGTGGTTCAAGAGACCCAGTACTTC. As protein: CASSLPGGVVQETQYF.

This clonotype was recorded many times. V and J are TRBV5-1 and TRBJ2-7; TRBD2 matches at 8 bases. The CDR3 has 15 residues. The junction had 10 bases not matched to a gene; V was cut back by 6 bases and J by 2 bases. CDR1 SGHRS and CDR2 YFSETQ come from the germline V gene. CDR3 protein: CASNGSGNVAYEQYF. DNA for the CDR3: TGCGCCAGCAATGGTAGCGGGAATGTCGCCTACGAGCAGTACTTC.

This clonotype came up many times. This chain connects TRBV7-8 to TRBJ1-5; TRBD1 matches at 12 bases. Germline V gives CDR1 SGHVS, CDR2 FQNEAQ. With 4 bases clipped from V and 5 bases from J, the junction kept 9 bases outside the gene matches. The CDR3 is 17 amino acids. CDR3 DNA: TGTGCCAGCAGCTACTTGGGACAGGGGGCAACCTATCAGCCCCAGCATTTT. Its protein product is CASSYLGQGATYQPQHF.

This clonotype has more than one count but fewer than ten. The J gene is TRBJ2-2, the V gene TRBV20-1; D gene uncertain. V was pared by 5 bases and J by 2 bases, with 9 bases between. Germline values: CDR1 DFQATT, CDR2 SNEGSKA (reference sequence). CDR3 length: 13 amino acids. The CDR3 protein is CSALGLNTGELFF. CDR3 nucleotides: TGCAGTGCTCTCGGCCTCAACACCGGGGAGCTGTTTTTT.

This clonotype was recorded a few times. This rearrangement joins TRBV5-1 to TRBJ1-1; 7 bases align to TRBD1. V was clipped by 4 bases and J by 1 base; unmatched bases: 4. This CDR3 contains 14 residues. Germline CDR1 reads SGHRS; CDR2 reads YFSETQ. The CDR3 DNA is TGCGCCAGCAGCGCGCAGGGGGGGAACACTGAAGCTTTCTTT. It specifies CASSAQGGNTEAFF.

In this sample, this clonotype turned up many times. One junction end disagrees with the germline gene, perhaps due to a read error. V is TRBV7-2 and J is TRBJ2-7; tentative D call: TRBD1 (6 bases). Per germline, CDR1 SGHTA and CDR2 FQGNSA. CDR3 length: 14 residues. The CDR3 region has the DNA TGCGCCAGCAGCTTGTCACAGGGATCCTACGAGCAGTACTTC. This codes for CASSLSQGSYEQYF.

The sample holds a few counts of this clonotype. The gene calls are TRBV7-8 and TRBJ2-5, with 7 bases aligning to TRBD2. The length of the CDR3 is 13 residues. Germline CDR1 reads SGHVS; CDR2 reads FQNEAQ. Trimming removed 1 base from V and 7 bases from J; junction bases left unmatched: 3. Written as DNA, the CDR3 is TGTGCCAGCAGCTTAGTAAGGGAGGGGACCCAGTACTTC. It is translated as CASSLVREGTQYF.